The rows below give T cell receptor beta chains drawn from one sample of a study of spatial heterogeneity in lung cancer. In TCRdb, the 5' RACE reads were re-called with MiXCR into one record per CDR3 protein. The data show tens of thousands of distinct CDR3 sequences, around 7.5% seen once. This specimen was PBMCs, taken at surgery. These receptors were taken from a male donor with early-stage non-small cell lung cancer. Both conserved end residues are part of each CDR3.

J: TRBJ1-2
V: TRBV29-1
CDR3: CSVEVPNYGYTF

J: TRBJ1-5
V: TRBV12-3/TRBV12-4
CDR3: CASSLEGRQPQHF

J: TRBJ2-5
V: TRBV5-1
CDR3: CASSLVEFTQETQYF

J: TRBJ1-2
V: TRBV6-5
CDR3: CASSSGQGFYGYTF

J: TRBJ2-3
V: TRBV12-3/TRBV12-4
CDR3: CASKTSVTDTQYF

J: TRBJ2-3
V: TRBV11-3
CDR3: CASSLSSQGDTQYF

J: TRBJ2-5
V: TRBV15
CDR3: CATSRDSGSGETQYF

J: TRBJ1-2
V: TRBV20-1
CDR3: CSASTVRNYGYTF

J: TRBJ2-7
V: TRBV18
CDR3: CASSPSRDSEQYF

J: TRBJ2-5
V: TRBV19
CDR3: CASGSGGQETQYF

J: TRBJ2-7
V: TRBV7-8
CDR3: CASSLAGTRGRYEQYF

J: TRBJ1-3
V: TRBV5-6
CDR3: CASSPEGGLSGNTIYF

J: TRBJ2-2
V: TRBV12-3/TRBV12-4
CDR3: CASSLETHTGELFF

J: TRBJ2-1
V: TRBV11-2
CDR3: CASSRFGGSGHNEQFF

J: TRBJ1-3
V: TRBV7-2
CDR3: CASSLGSTGAGGNTIYF

J: TRBJ2-5
V: TRBV5-5
CDR3: CASSLSATAGQETQYF

J: TRBJ2-1
V: TRBV6-1
CDR3: CASRDYGTSGGFYNEQFF

J: TRBJ1-6
V: TRBV6-2/TRBV6-3
CDR3: CASSRRTDSSYNSPLHF

J: TRBJ2-5
V: TRBV29-1
CDR3: CSDLGFEETQYF

J: TRBJ2-1
V: TRBV6-2/TRBV6-3
CDR3: CASSYRDYNEQFF

J: TRBJ1-2
V: TRBV11-2
CDR3: CASSAQTGTYGYTF

J: TRBJ2-3
V: TRBV24-1
CDR3: CATSVITKDETDTQYF

J: TRBJ2-2
V: TRBV14
CDR3: CASSQGPGLSGELFF

J: TRBJ2-1
V: TRBV25-1
CDR3: CASSEMSLINEQFF

J: TRBJ1-5
V: TRBV25-1
CDR3: CASSDYRGHQPQHF

J: TRBJ1-1
V: TRBV30
CDR3: CAWSQQGWSEAFF

J: TRBJ2-5
V: TRBV5-1
CDR3: CASSLVQTTKRTQYF

J: TRBJ1-1
V: TRBV5-6
CDR3: CASSLFGALIDTVAFF

J: TRBJ2-1
V: TRBV15
CDR3: CATSRAIVTGGNEQFF

J: TRBJ2-3
V: TRBV18
CDR3: CASSPTSHRADTQYF

J: TRBJ2-3
V: TRBV7-2
CDR3: CASTLRGFDTDTQYF

J: TRBJ1-2
V: TRBV27
CDR3: CASSFRDRAGYTF

J: TRBJ2-1
V: TRBV11-3
CDR3: CASSLDIRLAGGSYNEQFF

J: TRBJ2-1
V: TRBV20-1
CDR3: CSARREFGTSGAPHQSSYNEQFF

J: TRBJ2-6
V: TRBV6-2/TRBV6-3
CDR3: CASSLITKGTGANVLTF

J: TRBJ1-1
V: TRBV14
CDR3: CASSQDGLPAFF

J: TRBJ2-3
V: TRBV7-2
CDR3: CASSLWDLAGGRQYF

J: TRBJ1-1
V: TRBV6-2/TRBV6-3
CDR3: CASSDGRGEAFF

J: TRBJ1-1
V: TRBV7-9
CDR3: CASSIQGRDTEAFF

J: TRBJ1-6
V: TRBV4-2
CDR3: CASSQDEENSPLHF

J: TRBJ1-4
V: TRBV7-9
CDR3: CASSLWTGGRTNEKLFF

J: TRBJ2-6
V: TRBV25-1
CDR3: CASSPPGGAFSGANVLTF

J: TRBJ2-5
V: TRBV2
CDR3: CASRGQLVETQYF

J: TRBJ1-1
V: TRBV5-1
CDR3: CASSSNRQVTEAFF

J: TRBJ2-1
V: TRBV10-3
CDR3: CAISDGTGNNEQFF

J: TRBJ2-3
V: TRBV5-6
CDR3: CASSRRLSGRTDTQYF

J: TRBJ2-4
V: TRBV7-2
CDR3: CASSLDLWRGGEDIQYF

J: TRBJ1-1
V: TRBV20-1
CDR3: CSARDGRAFF

J: TRBJ2-5
V: TRBV7-9
CDR3: CASSGTEETQYF

J: TRBJ2-1
V: TRBV27
CDR3: CASSLVRAHNEQFF

J: TRBJ2-3
V: TRBV9
CDR3: CASSVEAVTDTQYF

J: TRBJ1-6
V: TRBV4-1
CDR3: CASSQERGGRPLHF

J: TRBJ2-1
V: TRBV7-9
CDR3: CASSFGNIPYNEQFF

J: TRBJ2-3
V: TRBV11-3
CDR3: CASSLVTTRLTDTQYF

J: TRBJ1-2
V: TRBV28
CDR3: CASSLDRATYGYTF